This TCR beta chain was captured by sequencing in a study of T-cell reconstitution after alpha-beta-depleted transplantation in children. The germline V gene encodes CDR1 MNHEY and CDR2 SMNVEV (reference sequence). Trimming removed 7 bases from V and 4 bases from J; junction bases left unmatched: 6. The CDR3 totals 14 residues. In this sample, this clonotype turned up a few times. The TCRbeta library was prepared with unique molecular identifiers. TCRdb analysed the PCR reads with MiXCR anew, one entry per CDR3 protein. The data contain some 75,000 distinct CDR3 sequences, around 6.6% of them seen just once; the ten biggest clones take up over 2.5%.

The TCR comes from a human donor who donated a stem cell graft to a child with acute lymphoblastic leukemia. The specimen comprised PBMCs from the stem cell graft donor, sampled from the stem cell graft. V usage is TRBV27 and J usage is TRBJ2-7, with 11 positions matching TRBD1. CDR3 DNA: TGTGCCAGCATGGTAGGGACAGGGGGGTACGAGCAGTACTTC. Its protein product is CASMVGTGGYEQYF.